This T cell receptor (beta chain) was obtained from a study of CD8+CD57+ T cells in acquired aplastic anemia. Looking at the study overall: Sorted CD4+ and CD8+ cell DNA averaged around 3.3 ug. Study-wide findings and caveats: Common to patients and controls were 25 to 30 CD8+ CDR3 sequences.

This clonotype has a count of ten or more. Antigen specificity is unknown. TCR beta VDJ combinations and CDR3 sequences were profiled from genomic DNA. TCRdb ran MiXCR on the reads and lists one entry per CDR3 protein. The sample contains 200,000 to 250,000 distinct CDR3 sequences, about half of which appear only once. Germline-derived CDR1 and CDR2 are SNHLY and FYNNEI. Trimming left V 7 bases short and J 6 bases short, with 10 bases between. The CDR3 length is 12 residues. CD8+CD57+ cell expansion had been shown by flow cytometry in patients chosen for sequencing. Each patient had severe acquired aplastic anemia. Patients were untreated when blood was sampled.

Source material: sorted CD4+, CD8+, or CD8+CD57+ T cells (not recorded which) from PBMCs. The receptor was derived from a human donor with aplastic anemia. The genes are TRBV2 and TRBJ1-5; weak D call: TRBD1 (6 bases). In DNA, the CDR3 is TGTGCCAGCAAGGGGGAAGGTCAGCCCCAGCATTTT. Translating gives CASKGEGQPQHF.